The T cell receptor (beta chain) described here comes from a study of blood T cell repertoires in COVID-19 (dated by TCRdb to about 2020). Study-level background: Samples covering the acute and convalescent phases of COVID-19 were provided by collaborators in the United States, Italy and Spain. The prospective study material was composed of cDNA or gDNA derived from T cells, B-cell-depleted T cells, or PBMCs. Deeply sampled blood TCRbeta repertoires from subjects exposed to, actively infected with, or recovered from COVID-19 were included in the dataset. The repertoires were made available in a free public database intended to serve as a resource for research on the immune response to SARS-CoV-2. The samples were drawn from two sources: the first 160 participants of the ongoing ImmuneRACE study, and 1,000 to 1,500 subjects contributed by 6 global collaborators. A de-identified subject ID, COVID-19 status, age in years and sex were almost always included in the sample metadata. Where available, HLA class I and class II types were obtained from metadata supplied by the sample provider rather than from assay-based typing.

The immunoSEQ Assay, a bias-controlled multiplex PCR, was used to amplify TCRbeta CDR3 regions from genomic DNA. The authors' pipeline ran thus. The number of nucleated cells in each sample was estimated by amplification of reference gene primers within the assay. Sequence reads were collapsed and filtered to measure the absolute abundance of every unique TCRbeta CDR3 rearrangement. For each sample, productive Simpson clonality was calculated as the square root of Simpson's diversity index across productive rearrangements. Held by TCRdb, this immuneACCESS table contains in-frame sequences only and omits some clones. Under half of the omission traces to an unresolved V gene where checked; the cause of the rest is unknown. D and trimming were read from the DNA, whereas the V and J calls and clone size are those reported in that table. Recorded for this sample are about 200,000 clones; 80% to 85% of them occurred a single time. Roughly 7% of the sample comes from the top ten.

On this clone itself: Its target antigen remains unknown. No qualities accompany the bases; no much larger clone lies one base away.

Enrolling through a virtual design, the prospective study's participants ranged in age from roughly 18 to 89 years and lived across some 22 United States geographic areas. In the prospective study, participants were assigned to cohorts based on the clinical history participants reported in a screening survey and a study questionnaire. Recovered participants in ImmuneRACE Cohort 3 were defined as having two consecutive negative NP/OP PCR tests, clearance from a healthcare professional, or resolution of symptoms. In the prospective study, whole blood, serum and a nasopharyngeal or oropharyngeal swab were collected from each participant by mobile phlebotomists. Additional blood draws and questionnaires over an approximately two-month period could optionally be provided by prospective study participants. Before DNA extraction, blood samples from the prospective study were shipped at room temperature or frozen.

The CDR3 measures 12 amino acids from cysteine to phenylalanine. The DNA shown is the 36-base CDR3, in frame from base 1. V loses 2 bases of germline sequence and J loses 4 bases, and the interval between the two ends is 4 bases. CDR1 SEHNR and CDR2 FQNEAQ are derived from the germline V gene (reference sequence). The research as a whole found: The amount of clinical and demographic metadata varied by source and participant and was provided uncurated.

The clonotype comes from a man aged 35 to 55 who had recovered from COVID-19. The V and J segments used are TRBV7-9 and TRBJ2-3, with the D gene uncertain. The specimen sequenced was PBMCs or T cells enriched from blood (not recorded which). The DNA sequence reads TGTGCCAGCAGCTTAAGCGCAGATACGCAGTATTTT. It specifies CASSLSADTQYF.